The source of this TCR beta chain is a study of monozygotic twins with inflammatory bowel disease. About this clonotype itself: The antigen remains undetermined.

Findings and limits, study-wide: Lower TCRbeta diversity (inverse Simpson) was seen in IBD patients than in healthy co-twins.

This CDR3 comprises 16 residues. Germline CDR1 is ENHRY and CDR2 is SYGVKD. TCRdb re-called the 5' RACE reads and shows each CDR3 protein once, DNA omitted. The sample totals over 150,000 distinct CDR3 sequences; its top ten clones hold 2.4%. The sample taken for sequencing was blood. The clonotype comes from a human donor with ulcerative colitis or Crohn's disease, or a healthy co-twin of an affected twin (not recorded which). This rearrangement joins TRBV10-3 to TRBJ2-3; the TRBD2 assignment by TCRdb is unverifiable without DNA. The CDR3: CAISDKLAGGADTQYF.